Each of the 8 T cell receptor beta chains below was sequenced from the same sample in a study of T cell responses to AZD1222 COVID-19 vaccine. Profiling relied on immunoSEQ multiplex PCR, and the TCRdb table lists in-frame clones only, not all of them. The sample has 90,000 to 120,000 clones; about 90% are singletons. The material sequenced was peripheral blood, taken on day 0 of AZD1222 vaccination. The receptors were gathered from an adult in good health.

The J gene is TRBJ2-7, the V gene TRBV7-2; 14 positions agree with TRBD2. J gave up 2 bases and V 5 bases, and 8 bases lay outside the gene matches. Germline V gene sequence: CDR1 SGHTA, CDR2 FQGNSA. The CDR3 totals 17 residues. This CDR3 reads CASSPGLAGGFPYEQYF. CDR3 nucleotides: TGTGCCAGCAGCCCAGGACTAGCGGGGGGCTTTCCCTACGAGCAGTACTTC. The full variable domain, with the rest looked up from reference TRBV7-2 and TRBJ2-7, is GAGVSQSPSNKVTEKGKDVELRCDPISGHTALYWYRQSLGQGLEFLIYFQGNSAPDKSGLPSDRFSAERTGGSVSTLTIQRTQQEDSAVYLCASSPGLAGGFPYEQYFGPGTRLTVT.

The chain links TRBV4-3 to TRBJ2-1, with D perhaps matching TRBD2 (7 bases). The CDR3 covers 15 residues. Trimming removed 3 bases from V and 7 bases from J, with 16 bases in between. In germline, CDR1 is LGHNA, CDR2 YSLEER. In nucleotides, the CDR3 is TGCGCCAGCAGCCAGGGGAGGGGGGTTTTGAATGAGCAGTTCTTC. This sequence encodes CASSQGRGVLNEQFF.

V usage is TRBV13 and J usage is TRBJ2-7; either TRBD1 or TRBD2 may fit D (5 bases each). V was shortened by 5 bases and J by 0 bases, with 14 bases between the two germline ends. Germline V CDR1 and CDR2: PRHDT, FYEKMQ (reference sequence). This CDR3 has 15 amino acids. Here the CDR3 reads CASSVPPRGSYEQYF. CDR3 coding DNA: TGTGCCAGCAGCGTTCCACCGAGGGGCTCCTACGAGCAGTACTTC.

This sequence joins TRBV6-5 and TRBJ1-1; possibly TRBD1 for D (6 bases). Per the germline V gene, CDR1 is MNHEY and CDR2 is SVGAGI. Trimming took off 7 bases at V and 4 bases at J, with 19 bases between the two ends. The CDR3 consists of 15 residues. Here the CDR3 reads CASIRDTQPFTEAFF. The CDR3 DNA sequence: TGTGCCAGCATTAGGGACACACAGCCATTCACTGAAGCTTTCTTT.

The V gene is TRBV9, the J gene TRBJ1-2; D is unresolved. The CDR3 extends over 14 amino acids. Trimming removed 4 bases at V and 4 bases at J, with 14 bases between. Looked up from germline, CDR1 is SGDLS and CDR2 is YYNGEE. The CDR3 protein is CASSPLSTVYGYTF. DNA of the CDR3: TGTGCCAGCAGCCCTTTGTCGACGGTCTATGGCTACACCTTC.

This chain connects TRBV2 to TRBJ1-5, with 7 bases that match TRBD1. Trimming removed 6 bases from V and 7 bases from J; junction bases left unmatched: 12. Per the germline V gene, CDR1 is SNHLY and CDR2 is FYNNEI. There are 15 residues in the CDR3. CDR3 bases: TGTGCCAGCAGGAGGGGCTACAGGGGTGACCAGCCCCAGCATTTT. It translates to CASRRGYRGDQPQHF. The whole variable domain, remainder taken from reference TRBV2 and TRBJ1-5, is EPEVTQTPSHQVTQMGQEVILRCVPISNHLYFYWYRQILGQKVEFLVSFYNNEISEKSEIFDDQFSVERPDGSNFTLKIRSTKLEDSAMYFCASRRGYRGDQPQHFGDGTRLSIL.

This sequence joins TRBV5-5 and TRBJ2-1, with 8 bases that match TRBD1. Germline CDR1 reads SGHKS; CDR2 reads YYEKEE (reference sequence). The CDR3 covers 15 residues. The V gene end was trimmed by 0 bases and the J gene end by 7 bases; junction bases not matched to a gene: 6. The DNA for the CDR3 is TGTGCCAGCAGCTTGGGCCCGGGACAGGCGAATGAGCAGTTCTTC. As protein: CASSLGPGQANEQFF.

The chain recombines TRBV7-3 with TRBJ2-1, with TRBD1 identical over 8 bases. The V gene end was trimmed by 4 bases and the J gene end by 4 bases; junction bases not matched to a gene: 12. CDR1 is SGHTA and CDR2 is FQGTGA in the germline V gene. This CDR3 is built from 17 residues. CDR3 region: CASSSSPTGASYNEQFF. In DNA, the CDR3 is TGTGCCAGCAGCTCATCCCCGACAGGGGCCAGTTACAATGAGCAGTTCTTC.